The subject of this entry is one T cell receptor beta chain. TCRdb's table, derived via immunoSEQ multiplex PCR, lists solely in-frame clones and lacks some. The top ten clones hold under 40% of a sample with tens of thousands of clones, approximately 85% of them seen once. The data are from a study of blood T cell repertoires in COVID-19. Study information: Sites across the United States, Italy and Spain contributed samples from acute and convalescent COVID-19. From T cells, B-cell-depleted T cells, or PBMCs came the material, which was cDNA or gDNA.

It was during active infection that Seattle patients were enrolled and then longitudinally followed. Germline V gives CDR1 MNHEY, CDR2 SMNVEV (reference sequence). The CDR3 sequence is 15 residues long. Germline trimming cut 2 bases from V and 2 bases from J; bases unmatched to any gene: 3. The sequencing sample was made of peripheral blood. The TCR comes from a woman of 80 years or more with COVID-19, enrolled during active disease. This rearrangement joins TRBV27 to TRBJ2-1; 7 nucleotides agree with TRBD2. In DNA form, the CDR3 reads TGTGCCAGCAGTTTACGCGGGGGTACCTACAATGAGCAGTTCTTC. Translating it yields CASSLRGGTYNEQFF.